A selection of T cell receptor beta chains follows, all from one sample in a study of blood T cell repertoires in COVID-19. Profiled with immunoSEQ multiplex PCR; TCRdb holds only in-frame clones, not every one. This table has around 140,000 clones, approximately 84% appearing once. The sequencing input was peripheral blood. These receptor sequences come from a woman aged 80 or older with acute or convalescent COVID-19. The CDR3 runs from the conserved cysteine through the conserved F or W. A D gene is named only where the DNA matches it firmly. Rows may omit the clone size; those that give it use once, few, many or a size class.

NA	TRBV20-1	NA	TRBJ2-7	TGCAGTGCCAGTGGAGGACTGATATACGAGCAGTACTTC	CSASGGLIYEQYF
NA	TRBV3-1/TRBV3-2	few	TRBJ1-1	TGTGCCAGCAGCCCCCCGGGGGGGTGGAACACTGAAGCTTTCTTT	CASSPPGGWNTEAFF
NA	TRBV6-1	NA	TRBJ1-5	TGTGCCAGCAGTGAAAGGGGGTTTAGCAATCAGCCCCAGCATTTT	CASSERGFSNQPQHF
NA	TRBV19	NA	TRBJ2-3	TGTGCCAGTAGTCTAGCTCGGGGAGATACGCAGTATTTT	CASSLARGDTQYF
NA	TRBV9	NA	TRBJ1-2	TGTGCCAGCAGCGTAGCGGGGGGCACTGACTATGGCTACACCTTC	CASSVAGGTDYGYTF
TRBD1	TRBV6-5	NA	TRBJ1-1	TGTGCCAGCAGTCAACAGGGGAGCGGCACTGAAGCTTTCTTT	CASSQQGSGTEAFF
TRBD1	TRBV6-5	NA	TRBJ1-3	TGTGCCAGCAGGCCCACAGGGGAATCCACCATATATTTT	CASRPTGESTIYF
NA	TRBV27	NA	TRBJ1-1	TGTGCCAGCAGACAGGGGAACACTGAAGCTTTCTTT	CASRQGNTEAFF
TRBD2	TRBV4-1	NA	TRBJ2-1	TGCGCCAGCAGCCCGAGGACTAGCGGGAATCTTTACAATGAGCAGTTCTTC	CASSPRTSGNLYNEQFF
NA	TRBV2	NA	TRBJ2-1	TGTGCCAGCAGTGCCCAGGGCTACAATGAGCAGTTCTTC	CASSAQGYNEQFF
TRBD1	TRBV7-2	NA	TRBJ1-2	TGTGCCAGCAGCTTCGGACAGGAAAACTATGGCTACACCTTC	CASSFGQENYGYTF
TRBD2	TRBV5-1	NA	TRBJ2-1	TGCGCCAGCAGCTTGCATGGCGGGAGATCCTACAATGAGCAGTTCTTC	CASSLHGGRSYNEQFF
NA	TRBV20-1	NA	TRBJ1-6	TGCAGTGCTTCTACTACACCACCCCTCCACTTT	CSASTTPPLHF
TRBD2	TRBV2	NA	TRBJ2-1	TGTGCCAGCGGCAGGACTAGCCGAGACAATGAGCAGTTCTTC	CASGRTSRDNEQFF
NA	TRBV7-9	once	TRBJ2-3	TGTGCCAGCAGCCTATATAGCACAGATACGCAGTATTTT	CASSLYSTDTQYF
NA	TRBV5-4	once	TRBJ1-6	TGTGCCAGCAGCTTGAAAGAGTCCTATAATTCACCCCTCCACTTT	CASSLKESYNSPLHF
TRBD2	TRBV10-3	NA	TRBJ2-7	TGTGCCATCAGTGAGGGGGGAGGGCCCTACGAGCAGTACTTC	CAISEGGGPYEQYF
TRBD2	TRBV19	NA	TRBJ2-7	TGTGCCAGTAGTTCCAAAACTAGCGGGAGGCTTCACGAGCAGTACTTC	CASSSKTSGRLHEQYF
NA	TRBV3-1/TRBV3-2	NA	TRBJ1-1	TGTGCCAGCAGCCAAGATGGCGCAGGGCGGAACACTGAAGCTTTCTTT	CASSQDGAGRNTEAFF
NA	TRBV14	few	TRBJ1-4	TGTGCCAGCAGCCGAGCGGGAGAGAATAATGAAAAACTGTTTTTT	CASSRAGENNEKLFF
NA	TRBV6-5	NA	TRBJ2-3	TGTGCCAGCAGTCCCACCGGACTGCGAGATACGCAGTATTTT	CASSPTGLRDTQYF
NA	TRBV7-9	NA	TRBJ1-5	TGTGCCAGCAGCCGGGAGGGGAGCAAGGGTCAGCCCCAGCATTTT	CASSREGSKGQPQHF
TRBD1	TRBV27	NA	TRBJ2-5	TGTGCCAGCAGTCCCACCAGGGACAGGGGACGGGAGACCCAGTACTTC	CASSPTRDRGRETQYF
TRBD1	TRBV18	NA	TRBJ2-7	TGTGCCAGCTCACCCGGACAGGGGAGCTCCTACGAGCAGTACTTC	CASSPGQGSSYEQYF
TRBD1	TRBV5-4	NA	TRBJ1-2	TGTGCCAGCAGCTCAGGGGGCGCTTATAACTATGGCTACACCTTC	CASSSGGAYNYGYTF
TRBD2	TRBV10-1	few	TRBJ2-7	TGCGCCAGCTACACAGTGGGGGCTAGCGGGAGACCCTACGAGCAGTACTTC	CASYTVGASGRPYEQYF
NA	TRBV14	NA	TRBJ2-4	TGTGCCAGCAGCCATACGGACAGTTATAGAGGCAACATTCAGTACTTC	CASSHTDSYRGNIQYF
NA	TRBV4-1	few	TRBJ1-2	TGCGCCAGCAGCCAAGATCGGGGGGCGCGGTCGGTAAACTATGGCTACACCTTC	CASSQDRGARSVNYGYTF
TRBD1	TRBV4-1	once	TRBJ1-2	TGCGCCAGCAGCCGAAACTCCGTGGGACAGAACTACACCTTC	CASSRNSVGQNYTF
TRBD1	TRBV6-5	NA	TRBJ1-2	TGTGCCAGCAGGAGGACAGGGTTCGGCTATGGCTACACCTTC	CASRRTGFGYGYTF
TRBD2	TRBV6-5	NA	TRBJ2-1	TGTGCCAGCAGTCTTCGACTAGCGGTCTACAATGAGCAGTTCTTC	CASSLRLAVYNEQFF
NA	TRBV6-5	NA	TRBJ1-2	TGTGCCAGCAGAGCCCCGGACTATGGCTACACCTTC	CASRAPDYGYTF
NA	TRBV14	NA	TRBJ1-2	TGTGCCAGCAGCCAAACCCTTCAGGGACATTACCCCTATGGCTACACCTTC	CASSQTLQGHYPYGYTF
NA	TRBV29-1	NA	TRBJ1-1	TGCAGCGTGGGGGACTACACTGAAGCTTTCTTT	CSVGDYTEAFF
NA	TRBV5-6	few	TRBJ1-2	TGTGCCAGCAGCCAAACTAAAGACAGACTCTATGGCTACACCTTC	CASSQTKDRLYGYTF
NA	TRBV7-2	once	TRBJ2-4	TGTGCCAGCAGCTTGCTCGGGCGGGGAGACATTCAGTACTTC	CASSLLGRGDIQYF
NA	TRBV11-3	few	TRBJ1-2	TGTGCCAGCAGCCTCTATAACTATGGCTACACCTTC	CASSLYNYGYTF
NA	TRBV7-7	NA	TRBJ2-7	TGTGCCAGCAGCTTAGCGCTAACCTACGAGCAGTACTTC	CASSLALTYEQYF
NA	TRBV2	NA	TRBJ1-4	TGTGCCAGCAGTGAAAGGGCCAGGGGAAGTGAAAAACTGTTTTTT	CASSERARGSEKLFF
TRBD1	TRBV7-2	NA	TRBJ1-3	TGTGCCAGCAGCTTAGCGGGACAGGGCTTTGGAAACACCATATATTTT	CASSLAGQGFGNTIYF
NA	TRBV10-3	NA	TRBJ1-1	TGTGCCATCAGTGCTGGAGGGCCCACTGAAGCTTTCTTT	CAISAGGPTEAFF
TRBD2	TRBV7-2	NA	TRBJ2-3	TGTGCCAGCAGCACGAGCGGGGGCACAGATACGCAGTATTTT	CASSTSGGTDTQYF
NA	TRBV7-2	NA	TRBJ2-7	TGTGCCAGCAGCTTAGTCCAGGGCAGGGGGGCCTACGAGCAGTACTTC	CASSLVQGRGAYEQYF
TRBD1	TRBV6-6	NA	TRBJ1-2	TGTGCCAGCAGTTTTCCCAGGGGGCTCGACTATGGCTACACCTTC	CASSFPRGLDYGYTF
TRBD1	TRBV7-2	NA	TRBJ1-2	TGTGCCAGCAACCCAGGACAGGGGGACTATGGCTACACCTTC	CASNPGQGDYGYTF
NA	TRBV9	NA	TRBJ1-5	TGTGCCAGCAGCGTAGCCGAGCTTCAGCCCCAGCATTTT	CASSVAELQPQHF
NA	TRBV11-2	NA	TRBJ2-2	TGTGCCAGCAGCCCAACGGCCCAGACAGCTATAGGGGAGCTGTTTTTT	CASSPTAQTAIGELFF
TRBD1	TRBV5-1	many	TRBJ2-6	TGCGCCAGCAGAGACAGGGTTGGGGCCAACGTCCTGACTTTC	CASRDRVGANVLTF